A selection of T cell receptor beta chains follows, all from one sample in a study of T cells in Graves' hyperthyroidism and ophthalmopathy. TCRdb recomputed calls from the multiplex PCR reads with MiXCR, one row per CDR3 protein. The sample lists 650,000 to 700,000 distinct CDR3 sequences; 17% were seen once. Sequencing was performed on blood. These receptors were collected from a man over 45 with Graves' hyperthyroidism. Both conserved end residues are trimmed from each CDR3. The order of the fields is J gene, V gene, CDR3 protein.

TRBJ2-7,TRBV20-1,SARELNRQGREQY
TRBJ2-5,TRBV11-2,ASSSLLGHQETQY
TRBJ2-2,TRBV11-2,ASSLELAANTGELF
TRBJ1-2,TRBV28,ASSPVKGFYGYT
TRBJ1-2,TRBV7-9,ASSSGQGARYGYT
TRBJ2-7,TRBV3-1,ASSPKRGVRLEQY
TRBJ2-3,TRBV15,ATSRDLAALTDTQY
TRBJ2-7,TRBV6-1,ASSRPGEVLYEQY
TRBJ2-5,TRBV2,ASNSGVNQETQY
TRBJ1-2,TRBV24-1,ATSDFGTGPPFYGYT
TRBJ2-2,TRBV5-1,ASSLRQDGAGELF
TRBJ1-6,TRBV2,ASSDPGQGRSPLH
TRBJ2-2,TRBV3-1,ASSQRTSMAAGELF
TRBJ1-5,TRBV28,ASSLIQTGGQPQH
TRBJ1-4,TRBV5-1,ASSPETNEKLF
TRBJ2-7,TRBV3-1,ASSPLGLAGTYEQY
TRBJ2-7,TRBV20-1,SARDSSGSSYEQY
TRBJ2-7,TRBV19,ASSIGGSTYEQY
TRBJ2-1,TRBV7-2,ASSLGRAALDNEQF
TRBJ1-1,TRBV3-1,ASSPMLGGGFTEAF
TRBJ2-2,TRBV7-2,ASSLAGGSAGELF
TRBJ2-1,TRBV11-2,ASSLIFWLAGGNEQF
TRBJ2-3,TRBV3-1,ASSQANPDTQY
TRBJ2-4,TRBV20-1,SARDGQDFGKNIQY
TRBJ2-4,TRBV24-1,ATSDPPRGLAGGIQY